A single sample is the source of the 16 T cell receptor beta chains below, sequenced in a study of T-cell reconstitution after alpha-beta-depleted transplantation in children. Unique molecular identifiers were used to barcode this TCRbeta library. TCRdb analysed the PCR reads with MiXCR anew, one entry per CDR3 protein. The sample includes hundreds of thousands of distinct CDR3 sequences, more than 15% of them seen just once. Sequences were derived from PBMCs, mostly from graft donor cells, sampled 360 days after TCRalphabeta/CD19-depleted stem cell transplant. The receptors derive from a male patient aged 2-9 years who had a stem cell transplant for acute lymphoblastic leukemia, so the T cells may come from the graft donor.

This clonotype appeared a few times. The CDR3 nucleotides read TGCGCCAGCAGTGTAGACTCTCTTTACGAGCAGTACTTC. Protein product: CASSVDSLYEQYF. V is TRBV5-1 and J is TRBJ2-7; D ambiguous. This CDR3 contains 13 residues. The V gene lost 5 bases and the J gene lost 4 bases, with 13 bases spanning the gap. Germline CDR1 is SGHRS and CDR2 is YFSETQ.

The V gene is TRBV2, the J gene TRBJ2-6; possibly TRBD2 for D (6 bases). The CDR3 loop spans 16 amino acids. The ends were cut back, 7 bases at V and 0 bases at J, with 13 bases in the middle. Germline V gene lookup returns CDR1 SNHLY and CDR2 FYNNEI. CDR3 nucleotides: TGTGCCAGCAACCTACTCGGGAGCTCTGGGGCCAACGTCCTGACTTTC. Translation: CASNLLGSSGANVLTF.

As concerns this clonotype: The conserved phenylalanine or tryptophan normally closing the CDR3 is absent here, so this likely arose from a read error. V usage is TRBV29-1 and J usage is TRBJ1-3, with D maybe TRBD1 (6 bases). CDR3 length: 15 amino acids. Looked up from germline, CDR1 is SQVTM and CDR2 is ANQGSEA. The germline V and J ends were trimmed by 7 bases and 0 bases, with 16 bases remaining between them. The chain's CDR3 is CSAWRGASSGNTIYC. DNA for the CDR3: TGCAGCGCGTGGCGGGGGGCAAGCTCTGGAAACACCATATATTGT.

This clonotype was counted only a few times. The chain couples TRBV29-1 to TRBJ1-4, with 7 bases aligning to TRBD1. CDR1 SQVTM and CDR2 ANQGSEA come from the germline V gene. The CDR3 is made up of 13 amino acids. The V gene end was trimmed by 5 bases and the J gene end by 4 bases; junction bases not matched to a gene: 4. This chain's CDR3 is CSVLTGSNEKLFF. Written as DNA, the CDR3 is TGCAGCGTTCTGACAGGGAGTAATGAAAAACTGTTTTTT. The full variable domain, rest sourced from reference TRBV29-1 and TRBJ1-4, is SAVISQKPSRDICQRGTSLTIQCQVDSQVTMMFWYRQQPGQSLTLIATANQGSEATYESGFVIDKFPISRPNLTFSTLTVSNMSPEDSSIYLCSVLTGSNEKLFFGSGTQLSVL.

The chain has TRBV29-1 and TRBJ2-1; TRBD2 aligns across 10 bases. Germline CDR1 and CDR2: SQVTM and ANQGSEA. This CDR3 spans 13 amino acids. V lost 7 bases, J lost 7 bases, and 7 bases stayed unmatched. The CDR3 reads CSASGGPSNEQFF. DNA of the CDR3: TGCAGCGCTAGCGGGGGCCCATCTAATGAGCAGTTCTTC.

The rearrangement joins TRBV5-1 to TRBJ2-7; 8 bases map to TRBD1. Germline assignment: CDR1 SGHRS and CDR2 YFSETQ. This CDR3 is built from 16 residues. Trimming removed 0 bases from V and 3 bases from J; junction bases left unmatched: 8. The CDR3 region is CASSLAGGSKSYEQYF. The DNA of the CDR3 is TGCGCCAGCAGCTTGGCAGGGGGCTCCAAGAGCTACGAGCAGTACTTC.

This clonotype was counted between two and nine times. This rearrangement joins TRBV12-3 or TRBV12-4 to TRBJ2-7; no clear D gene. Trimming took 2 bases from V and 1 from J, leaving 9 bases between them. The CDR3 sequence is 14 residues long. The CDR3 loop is CASSLFPESYEQYF. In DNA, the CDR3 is TGTGCCAGCAGTTTATTTCCTGAGTCCTACGAGCAGTACTTC.

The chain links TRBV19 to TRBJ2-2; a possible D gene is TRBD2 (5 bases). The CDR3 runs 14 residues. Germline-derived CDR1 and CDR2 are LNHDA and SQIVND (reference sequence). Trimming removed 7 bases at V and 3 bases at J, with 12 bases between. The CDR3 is CASTTGKDTGELFF. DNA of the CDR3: TGTGCCAGTACGACGGGAAAGGACACCGGGGAGCTGTTTTTT.

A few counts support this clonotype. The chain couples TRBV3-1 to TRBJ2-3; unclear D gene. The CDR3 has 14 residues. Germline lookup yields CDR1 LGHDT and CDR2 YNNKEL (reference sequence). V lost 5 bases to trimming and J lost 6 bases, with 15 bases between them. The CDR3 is CASSASGASDTQYF. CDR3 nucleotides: TGTGCCAGCAGCGCCTCGGGTGCTTCGGATACGCAGTATTTT.

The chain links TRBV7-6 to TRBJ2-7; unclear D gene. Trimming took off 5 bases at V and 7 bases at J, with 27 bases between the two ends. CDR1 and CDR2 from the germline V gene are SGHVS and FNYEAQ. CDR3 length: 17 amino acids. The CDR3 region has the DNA TGTGCCAGCAGCCAAGGTGGTGGGTCCCAGGTCTTAGGGGAGCAGTACTTC. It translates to CASSQGGGSQVLGEQYF.

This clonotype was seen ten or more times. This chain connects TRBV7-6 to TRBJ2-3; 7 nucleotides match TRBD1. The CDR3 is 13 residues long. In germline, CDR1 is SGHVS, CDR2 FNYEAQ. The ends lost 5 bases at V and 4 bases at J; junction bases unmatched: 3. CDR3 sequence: CASSRGQADTQYF. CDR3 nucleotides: TGTGCCAGCAGCCGAGGACAGGCAGATACGCAGTATTTT. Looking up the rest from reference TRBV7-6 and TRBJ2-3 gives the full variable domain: GAGVSQSPRYKVTKRGQDVALRCDPISGHVSLYWYRQALGQGPEFLTYFNYEAQQDKSGLPNDRFSAERPEGSISTLTIQRTEQRDSAMYRCASSRGQADTQYFGPGTRLTVL.

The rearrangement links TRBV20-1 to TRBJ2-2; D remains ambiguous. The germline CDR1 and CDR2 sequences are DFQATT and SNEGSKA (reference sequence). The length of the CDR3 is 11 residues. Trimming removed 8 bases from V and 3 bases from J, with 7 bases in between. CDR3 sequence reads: CSSWDTGELFF. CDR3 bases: TGCAGTAGTTGGGACACCGGGGAGCTGTTTTTT.

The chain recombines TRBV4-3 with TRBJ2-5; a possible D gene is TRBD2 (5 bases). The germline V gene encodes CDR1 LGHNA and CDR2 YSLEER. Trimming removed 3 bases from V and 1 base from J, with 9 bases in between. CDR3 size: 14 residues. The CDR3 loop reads CASSHNRGQETQYF. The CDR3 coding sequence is TGCGCCAGCAGCCATAACCGGGGCCAAGAGACCCAGTACTTC.

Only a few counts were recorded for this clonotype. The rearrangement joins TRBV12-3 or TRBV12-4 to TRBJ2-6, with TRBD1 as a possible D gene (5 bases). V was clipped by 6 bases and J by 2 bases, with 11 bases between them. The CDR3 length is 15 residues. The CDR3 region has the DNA TGTGCCAGCAGCAGACAGTGGGCTGGGGCCAACGTCCTGACTTTC. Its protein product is CASSRQWAGANVLTF.

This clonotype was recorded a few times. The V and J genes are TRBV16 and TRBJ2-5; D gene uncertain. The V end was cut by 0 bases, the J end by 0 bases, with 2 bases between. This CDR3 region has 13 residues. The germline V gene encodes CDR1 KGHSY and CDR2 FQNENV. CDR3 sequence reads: CASSQSNQETQYF. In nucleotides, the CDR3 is TGTGCCAGCAGCCAATCTAACCAAGAGACCCAGTACTTC. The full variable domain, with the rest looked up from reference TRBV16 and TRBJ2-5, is GEEVAQTPKHLVRGEGQKAKLYCAPIKGHSYVFWYQQVLKNEFKFLISFQNENVFDETGMPKERFSAKCLPNSPCSLEIQATKLEDSAVYFCASSQSNQETQYFGPGTRLLVL.

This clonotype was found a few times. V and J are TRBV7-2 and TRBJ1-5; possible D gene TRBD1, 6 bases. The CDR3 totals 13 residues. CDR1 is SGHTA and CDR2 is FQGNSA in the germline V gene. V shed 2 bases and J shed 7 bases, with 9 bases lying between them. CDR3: CASSLYGGQPQHF. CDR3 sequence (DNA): TGTGCCAGCAGCTTATACGGGGGCCAGCCCCAGCATTTT.